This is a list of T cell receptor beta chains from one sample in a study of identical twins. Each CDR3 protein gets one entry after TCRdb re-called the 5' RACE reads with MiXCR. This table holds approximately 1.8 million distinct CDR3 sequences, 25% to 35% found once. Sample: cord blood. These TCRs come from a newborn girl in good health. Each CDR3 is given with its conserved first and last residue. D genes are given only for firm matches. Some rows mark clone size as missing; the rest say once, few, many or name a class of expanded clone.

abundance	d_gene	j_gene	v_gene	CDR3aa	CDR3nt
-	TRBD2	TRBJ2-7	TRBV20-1	CSARVPSGLAYEQYF	TGCAGTGCTAGAGTCCCATCAGGACTAGCCTACGAGCAGTACTTC
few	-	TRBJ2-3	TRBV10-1	CASSEPGTGSDTQYF	TGCGCCAGCAGTGAGCCCGGGACCGGATCAGATACGCAGTATTTT
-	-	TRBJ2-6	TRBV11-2	CASSWRRHPGANVLTF	TGTGCCAGCAGCTGGCGTAGGCACCCTGGGGCCAACGTCCTGACTTTC
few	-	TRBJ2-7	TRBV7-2	CASSSLVGRLSFYEQYF	TGTGCCAGCAGCTCCTTAGTAGGCCGACTATCTTTCTACGAGCAGTACTTC
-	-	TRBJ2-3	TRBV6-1	CASIRSAIDTQYF	TGTGCCAGCATTAGATCAGCTATAGATACGCAGTATTTT
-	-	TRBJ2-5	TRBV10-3	CAISLDLQETQYF	TGTGCCATCAGCCTGGACTTGCAAGAGACCCAGTACTTC
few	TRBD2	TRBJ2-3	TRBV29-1	CSGAGGEGGDTQYF	TGCAGTGGGGCGGGGGGAGAAGGGGGAGATACGCAGTATTTT
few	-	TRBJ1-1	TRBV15	CATSRGKSAEAFF	TGTGCCACCAGCAGAGGGAAGTCGGCGGAAGCTTTCTTT
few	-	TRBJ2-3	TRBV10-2	CASGLHVSSTDTQYF	TGCGCCAGCGGGCTACACGTATCTAGCACAGATACGCAGTATTTT
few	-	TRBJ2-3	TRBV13	CASRRVERVDTQYF	TGTGCCAGCAGGCGTGTGGAGAGGGTAGATACGCAGTATTTT
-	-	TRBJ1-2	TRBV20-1	CSARRGLNYGYTF	TGCAGTGCTAGACGGGGCCTCAACTATGGCTACACCTTC
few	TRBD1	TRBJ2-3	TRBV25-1	CASSKQGAVTDTQYF	TGTGCCAGCAGTAAACAGGGGGCGGTAACAGATACGCAGTATTTT
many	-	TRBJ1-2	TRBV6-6	CASRSQGYYGYTF	TGTGCCAGCAGGTCCCAGGGGTACTATGGCTACACCTTC
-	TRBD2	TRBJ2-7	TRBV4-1	CASSPFRAGLPYNEQYF	TGCGCCAGCAGCCCGTTTCGAGCGGGACTTCCCTACAATGAGCAGTACTTC
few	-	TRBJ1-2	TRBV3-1	CASSQMRGRYYGYTF	TGTGCCAGCAGCCAAATGAGGGGTCGGTACTATGGCTACACCTTC
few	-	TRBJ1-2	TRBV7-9	CASSVRQGGSPGYTF	TGTGCCAGCAGCGTCAGACAAGGAGGATCACCTGGCTACACCTTC
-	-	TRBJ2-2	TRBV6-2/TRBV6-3	CASSYSPGGGELFF	TGTGCCAGCAGTTACTCGCCAGGTGGCGGGGAGCTGTTTTTT
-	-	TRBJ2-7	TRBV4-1	CASSQAVGGYEQYF	TGCGCCAGCAGCCAAGCCGTAGGGGGATACGAGCAGTACTTC
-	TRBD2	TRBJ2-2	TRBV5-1	CASSSGGSTGELFF	TGCGCCAGCAGCTCTGGCGGGAGCACCGGGGAGCTGTTTTTT
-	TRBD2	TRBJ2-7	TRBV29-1	CGVRGLADEYF	TGCGGCGTTAGGGGACTAGCGGACGAGTACTTC
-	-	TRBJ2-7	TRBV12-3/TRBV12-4	CASTLSPTYEQYF	TGTGCCAGCACCCTATCGCCTACCTACGAGCAGTACTTC
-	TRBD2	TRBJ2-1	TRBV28	CASSLWAGEAPNEQFF	TGTGCCAGCAGTTTATGGGCGGGAGAGGCACCCAATGAGCAGTTCTTC
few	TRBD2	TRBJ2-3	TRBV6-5	CASSYGSGKPRTDTQYF	TGTGCCAGCAGTTACGGGAGCGGGAAACCGCGCACAGATACGCAGTATTTT
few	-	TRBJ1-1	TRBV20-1	CSARDPRGTEAFF	TGCAGTGCTAGAGATCCCCGGGGAACTGAAGCTTTCTTT
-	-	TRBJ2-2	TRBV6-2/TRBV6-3	CASSYGTANTGELFF	TGTGCCAGCAGCTATGGGACGGCGAACACCGGGGAGCTGTTTTTT
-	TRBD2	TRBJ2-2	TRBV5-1	CASSLTTSGSTGELFF	TGCGCCAGCAGCTTGACGACTAGCGGATCCACCGGGGAGCTGTTTTTT
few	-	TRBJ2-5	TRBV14	CASSQAQEQETQYF	TGTGCCAGCAGCCAAGCGCAGGAGCAAGAGACCCAGTACTTC
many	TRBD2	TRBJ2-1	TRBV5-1	CASSSRTSGRNEQFF	TGCGCCAGCAGCTCACGGACTAGCGGGAGGAATGAGCAGTTCTTC
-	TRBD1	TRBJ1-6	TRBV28	CASRGPGQLNSPLHF	TGTGCCAGCAGAGGGCCGGGACAGTTAAATTCACCCCTCCACTTT
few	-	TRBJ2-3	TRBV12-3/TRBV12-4	CASSLAGWQDTQYF	TGTGCCAGCAGTTTAGCAGGGTGGCAAGATACGCAGTATTTT
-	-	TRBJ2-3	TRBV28	CASSLCLITTQIRGTQYF	TGTGCCAGCAGTTTATGCCTGATTACTACACAGATACGGGGTACGCAGTATTTT
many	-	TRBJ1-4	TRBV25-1	CASSQTGLEEKLFF	TGTGCCAGCAGCCAAACAGGGTTGGAGGAAAAACTGTTTTTT
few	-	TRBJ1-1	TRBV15	CATSREVSNTEAFF	TGTGCCACCAGCAGAGAGGTTTCGAACACTGAAGCTTTCTTT
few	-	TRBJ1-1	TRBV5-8	CASTLGPLNTEAFF	TGTGCCAGCACCCTTGGACCACTGAACACTGAAGCTTTCTTT
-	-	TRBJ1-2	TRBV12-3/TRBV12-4	CASRDDYGYTF	TGTGCCAGCAGGGATGACTATGGCTACACCTTC
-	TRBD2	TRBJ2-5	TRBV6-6	CASRTSGRGQETQYF	TGTGCCAGCAGGACTAGCGGGCGAGGGCAAGAGACCCAGTACTTC
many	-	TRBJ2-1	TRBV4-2	CASSQGLEYNEQFF	TGTGCCAGCAGCCAAGGACTAGAGTACAATGAGCAGTTCTTC